One sample yielded the 32 T cell receptor beta chains listed below, sequenced in a study of T cell responses to AZD1222 COVID-19 vaccine. Clones were sequenced by immunoSEQ multiplex PCR, and TCRdb holds only the in-frame ones, with some missing. The sample contains tens of thousands of clones, about 86% of which appear only once. The specimen was peripheral blood, collected on day 0 of AZD1222 vaccination. These receptors originate from an adult in good health.

The rearrangement links TRBV3-1 (or the pseudogene TRBV3-2) to TRBJ2-3; D uncertain. CDR1 and CDR2 (germline): LGHDT, YNNKEL (reference sequence). The V end lost 1 base, the J end lost 2 bases, and 7 bases lay between the germline ends. The CDR3 has 14 amino acids. CDR3 sequence (DNA): TGTGCCAGCAGCCAAGTAGGTATCACAGATACGCAGTATTTT. Protein sequence: CASSQVGITDTQYF.

This chain uses TRBV5-1 with TRBJ1-4; no definite D call. CDR1 is SGHRS, CDR2 YFSETQ, per germline. The V gene lost 4 bases and the J gene lost 5 bases, with 15 bases spanning the gap. The CDR3 is made up of 15 amino acids. As DNA, the CDR3 is TGCGCCAGCAGCCTGAGTGTGACTGGCAATGAAAAACTGTTTTTT. This gives the protein CASSLSVTGNEKLFF.

The chain has TRBV9 and TRBJ2-3; 8 bases line up with TRBD1. The CDR3 runs 15 residues. CDR1 SGDLS and CDR2 YYNGEE come from the germline V gene. With 1 base clipped from V and 3 bases from J, the junction kept 4 bases outside the gene matches. This CDR3 is CASSVSGGRTDTQYF. The CDR3 coding sequence is TGTGCCAGCAGCGTATCAGGGGGCAGAACAGATACGCAGTATTTT.

The chain employs TRBV7-9 and TRBJ1-1; 7 nucleotides agree with TRBD1. From germline, CDR1 is SEHNR and CDR2 FQNEAQ (reference sequence). Trimming at V came to 5 bases and at J to 5 bases, leaving 5 bases not matched to a gene. CDR3 length: 13 residues. Here the CDR3 reads CASSRQGGTEAFF. CDR3 DNA sequence: TGTGCCAGCAGCAGACAGGGAGGAACTGAAGCTTTCTTT.

This chain joins TRBV4-2 and TRBJ2-3, with TRBD2 matching 10 bases. The CDR3 is made up of 17 amino acids. The germline V gene encodes CDR1 LGHNA and CDR2 YNFKEQ. J was trimmed by 5 bases and V by 0 bases; bases with no gene match: 8. CDR3 nucleotides: TGTGCCAGCAGCCAAGATTTTCCTAGCGGGAGAATAGATACGCAGTATTTT. Its protein is CASSQDFPSGRIDTQYF.

The chain recombines TRBV30 with TRBJ1-1; TRBD1 is a possible D gene (6 bases). The CDR3 is 13 residues long. V was shortened by 3 bases and J by 7 bases, with 15 bases between the two germline ends. Per germline, CDR1 GTSNPN and CDR2 SVGIG (reference sequence). The CDR3 sequence: CAWSATGMIEAFF. CDR3 sequence (DNA): TGTGCCTGGAGCGCTACAGGGATGATTGAAGCTTTCTTT.

This clone was counted a few times. This CDR3 is CAWLRGRSGNTIYF. Here the CDR3 DNA reads TGTGCCTGGCTCAGGGGCCGCTCTGGAAACACCATATATTTT. The rearrangement links TRBV30 to TRBJ1-3, with TRBD1 as a possible D gene (6 bases). The V end was cut by 5 bases, the J end by 0 bases, with 11 bases between. There are 14 residues in the CDR3. CDR1 is GTSNPN, CDR2 SVGIG, per germline (reference sequence).

This rearrangement joins TRBV10-3 to TRBJ2-5, with 11 nucleotides matching TRBD2. This CDR3 has 16 residues. Losses at the gene ends were 6 bases for V and 1 base for J; bases not matched to a gene: 7. CDR1 ENHRY and CDR2 SYGVKD come from the germline V gene. CDR3 sequence reads: CAIRGGGTSGQETQYF. The DNA for the CDR3 is TGTGCCATCAGGGGAGGGGGGACTAGCGGCCAAGAGACCCAGTACTTC.

The chain combines TRBV3-1 (or the pseudogene TRBV3-2) with TRBJ1-2; D ambiguous. Trimming shortened V by 5 bases and J by 2 bases, and 9 bases separated the two germline ends. Germline assignment: CDR1 LGHDT and CDR2 YNNKEL (reference sequence). The CDR3 runs to 13 residues. The DNA of the CDR3 is TGTGCCAGCAGCACACACGTCAACTATGGCTACACCTTC. Translation gives CASSTHVNYGYTF.

The CDR3 sequence: CASSWGQGASYEQYF. The CDR3 coding sequence is TGTGCCAGTAGTTGGGGACAGGGGGCCTCCTACGAGCAGTACTTC. V and J are TRBV19 and TRBJ2-7, with 12 bases aligning to TRBD1. This CDR3 has 15 amino acids. The V segment lost 5 bases and the J segment 0 bases; nucleotides outside the gene matches: 2. Germline CDR1 reads LNHDA; CDR2 reads SQIVND (reference sequence).

The genes are TRBV5-1 and TRBJ2-7; 7 bases match TRBD1. Germline V lookup: CDR1 SGHRS, CDR2 YFSETQ. Unmatched junction bases numbered 3, after V lost 1 base and J lost 2 bases. The CDR3 is 14 amino acids. Here the CDR3 reads CASSLTGDTYEQYF. Here the CDR3 DNA reads TGCGCCAGCAGCTTGACAGGGGATACCTACGAGCAGTACTTC.

This clone came up a few times. This rearrangement joins TRBV29-1 to TRBJ1-2, with 7 bases fitting TRBD1. Per germline, CDR1 SQVTM and CDR2 ANQGSEA. This CDR3 comprises 12 residues. The ends lost 1 base at V and 4 bases at J; junction bases unmatched: 0. The CDR3 region is CSVEGDSYGYTF. CDR3 nucleotide sequence: TGCAGCGTTGAAGGGGACAGCTATGGCTACACCTTC. Complete variable domain (other parts from reference TRBV29-1 and TRBJ1-2): SAVISQKPSRDICQRGTSLTIQCQVDSQVTMMFWYRQQPGQSLTLIATANQGSEATYESGFVIDKFPISRPNLTFSTLTVSNMSPEDSSIYLCSVEGDSYGYTFGSGTRLTVV.

The V gene is TRBV15, the J gene TRBJ2-2; perhaps TRBD1 as D (6 bases). CDR1 is LNHNV and CDR2 is YYDKDF in the germline V gene (reference sequence). The CDR3 consists of 17 residues. The germline V and J ends were trimmed by 5 bases and 1 base, with 17 bases remaining between them. CDR3 coding DNA: TGTGCCACCAGCCCCACGGATGTAGGGGGGAACACCGGGGAGCTGTTTTTT. Translating gives CATSPTDVGGNTGELFF.

The chain links TRBV30 to TRBJ1-3; D unclear. Trimming cost V 1 base and J 4 bases, with 2 bases left between them. Per the germline V gene, CDR1 is GTSNPN and CDR2 is SVGIG (reference sequence). The CDR3 sequence is 11 residues long. CDR3 amino acids: CAWSAGNTIYF. The DNA for the CDR3 is TGTGCCTGGAGTGCGGGAAACACCATATATTTT.

V gene TRBV3-1 (or the pseudogene TRBV3-2) combines with J gene TRBJ2-7; possibly TRBD1 or TRBD2 for D (5 bases each). The CDR3 extends over 16 amino acids. Germline CDR1 is LGHDT and CDR2 is YNNKEL (reference sequence). V was clipped by 5 bases and J by 3 bases, with 20 bases between them. The DNA for the CDR3 is TGTGCCAGCAGCGAGGGAACGGACACTAATGTCTACGAGCAGTACTTC. It codes for CASSEGTDTNVYEQYF.

This sequence joins TRBV30 and TRBJ1-1, with TRBD1 as a possible D gene (5 bases). V dropped 0 bases and J dropped 7 bases, with 15 bases sitting between them. Germline values: CDR1 GTSNPN, CDR2 SVGIG (reference sequence). The CDR3 runs 14 residues. CDR3 in amino acids: CAWSVRPGRNEAFF. CDR3 nucleotide sequence: TGTGCCTGGAGTGTACGCCCAGGGAGGAATGAAGCTTTCTTT.

In its sample, this clone was seen a few times. J is TRBJ2-7 and V is TRBV18; D is uncertain. The CDR3 covers 13 residues. V was pared by 2 bases and J by 3 bases, with 8 bases between. CDR1 and CDR2 from the germline V gene are KGHSH and LQKENI. The CDR3 protein is CASSPGPGYEQYF. The DNA of the CDR3 is TGTGCCAGCTCACCAGGACCAGGCTACGAGCAGTACTTC.

A word on this clone: Other DNA sequences in this sample translate to the same CDR3. The V and J genes are TRBV24-1 and TRBJ1-5; D is undetermined. With 4 bases removed from V and 4 bases from J, the gap between germline ends came to 4 bases. The CDR3 loop spans 12 amino acids. The germline V gene has CDR1 KGHDR and CDR2 SFDVKD. The CDR3, as DNA: TGTGCCACCAGTGACCTAAATCAGCCCCAGCATTTT. Its translation is CATSDLNQPQHF.

The J gene is TRBJ2-5, the V gene TRBV19, with TRBD2 as a possible D gene (6 bases). Germline CDR1 is LNHDA and CDR2 is SQIVND (reference sequence). V was shortened by 7 bases and J by 5 bases, with 17 bases between the two germline ends. This CDR3 region has 14 residues. CDR3 DNA sequence: TGTGCCAGTAAGGGGACGGGGGTTACGGAGACCCAGTACTTC. Protein product: CASKGTGVTETQYF.

The rearrangement links TRBV28 to TRBJ1-2; 8 positions match TRBD1. V was clipped by 9 bases and J by 7 bases; unmatched bases: 7. This CDR3 comprises 12 residues. Germline V gives CDR1 MDHEN, CDR2 SYDVKM. CDR3 sequence reads: CASSRGLGGYTF. CDR3 sequence (DNA): TGTGCCAGTTCCAGGGGGCTTGGTGGCTACACCTTC.

The genes are TRBV6-5 and TRBJ2-2, with 7 bases fitting TRBD1. V was pared by 6 bases and J by 3 bases, with 4 bases of the junction left unmatched. The CDR3 loop spans 14 amino acids. Germline lookup yields CDR1 MNHEY and CDR2 SVGAGI. The chain's CDR3 is CASRRDRDTGELFF. Here the CDR3 DNA reads TGTGCCAGCAGGCGAGACAGGGACACCGGGGAGCTGTTTTTT.

V usage is TRBV6-2 or TRBV6-3 and J usage is TRBJ1-3; 7 bases line up with TRBD1. The V gene end was trimmed by 3 bases and the J gene end by 0 bases; junction bases not matched to a gene: 11. The CDR3 spans 18 residues. The germline CDR1 and CDR2 sequences are MNHEY and SVGEGT. CDR3 sequence (DNA): TGTGCCAGCAGTTATCCCGGACAGGCCGGAGTCTCTGGAAACACCATATATTTT. Encoded protein: CASSYPGQAGVSGNTIYF.

The V call is TRBV10-3, the J call TRBJ2-7, with D unresolved. This CDR3 has 12 amino acids. V was shortened by 10 bases and J by 2 bases, with 12 bases between the two germline ends. Looked up from germline, CDR1 is ENHRY and CDR2 is SYGVKD. CDR3 loop: CATHGVAYEQYF. The CDR3 DNA reads as TGTGCCACCCATGGGGTGGCCTACGAGCAGTACTTC.

This chain links TRBV3-1 (or the pseudogene TRBV3-2) with TRBJ2-3; D is possibly TRBD2 (5 bases). This CDR3 is built from 15 residues. With 0 bases removed from V and 6 bases from J, the gap between germline ends came to 13 bases. Germline V gene data show CDR1 as LGHDT and CDR2 as YNNKEL (reference sequence). This CDR3 reads CASSQDWAGRDTQYF. The CDR3 bases are TGTGCCAGCAGCCAAGATTGGGCGGGCCGTGATACGCAGTATTTT.

The V call is TRBV9, the J call TRBJ1-4, with a possible D match to TRBD1 (6 bases). The CDR3 runs to 15 residues. The V end was cut by 4 bases, the J end by 7 bases, with 17 bases between. Germline-derived CDR1 and CDR2 are SGDLS and YYNGEE. The CDR3 nucleotides are TGTGCCAGCAGCCCCGTGGGGGGAGGGGGTGAAAAACTGTTTTTT. It specifies CASSPVGGGGEKLFF.

The chain joins TRBV10-3 to TRBJ2-1; D gene ambiguous. V dropped 6 bases and J dropped 0 bases, with 15 bases sitting between them. There are 16 residues in the CDR3. Germline V gives CDR1 ENHRY, CDR2 SYGVKD. CDR3 coding DNA: TGTGCCATCAGCGAAAGGCTCCCTAGCTCCTACAATGAGCAGTTCTTC. It yields the protein CAISERLPSSYNEQFF.

The chain combines TRBV10-1 with TRBJ1-5; D is unclear. This CDR3 comprises 15 residues. V gave up 6 bases and J gave up 0 bases, with 12 bases separating them. The germline CDR1 and CDR2 sequences are WNHNN and SYGVQD (reference sequence). The CDR3 loop is CASSARKNSNQPQHF. The CDR3 coding sequence is TGCGCCAGCAGCGCTCGTAAAAATAGCAATCAGCCCCAGCATTTT.

This chain joins TRBV12-3 or TRBV12-4 and TRBJ1-5; D is perhaps TRBD1 (5 bases). This CDR3 is 12 amino acids long. Trimming took 5 bases from V and 9 from J, leaving 11 bases between them. CDR3 amino acids: CASSGGPWPQHF. CDR3 DNA: TGTGCCAGCAGTGGGGGTCCTTGGCCCCAGCATTTT.

The V gene is TRBV10-3, the J gene TRBJ2-2; D could derive from TRBD1 or TRBD2 (5 bases each). Trimming left V 8 bases short and J 4 bases short, with 17 bases between. Germline loops: CDR1 ENHRY, CDR2 SYGVKD. The CDR3 length is 15 residues. The CDR3 DNA is TGTGCCATCGGGGGAGCGTTAGAGGGCACCGGGGAGCTGTTTTTT. Its translation: CAIGGALEGTGELFF.

The rearrangement uses TRBV18 and TRBJ2-1; D possibly corresponds to TRBD2 (6 bases). Germline lookup yields CDR1 KGHSH and CDR2 LQKENI. The length of the CDR3 is 15 residues. Trimming removed 3 bases at V and 8 bases at J, with 17 bases between. The CDR3 DNA reads TGTGCCAGCTCACCCGGGGACTTGGGTAGGGATGAGCAGTTCTTC. Translation gives CASSPGDLGRDEQFF.

The gene calls are TRBV18 and TRBJ1-2; unclear D gene. The CDR3 length is 13 residues. V was shortened by 3 bases and J by 3 bases, with 8 bases between the two germline ends. Per germline, CDR1 KGHSH and CDR2 LQKENI. The CDR3 region is CASSPGGHYGYTF. In DNA form, the CDR3 reads TGTGCCAGCTCACCGGGAGGGCACTATGGCTACACCTTC.

This clone came up once. CDR3 loop: CASSQEETRADTQYF. CDR3 DNA: TGCGCCAGCAGCCAAGAAGAGACTAGAGCGGATACGCAGTATTTT. V gene TRBV4-1 combines with J gene TRBJ2-3, with D tentatively TRBD2 (6 bases). Germline lookup yields CDR1 MGHRA and CDR2 YSYEKL. V was shortened by 0 bases and J by 6 bases, with 13 bases between the two germline ends. The CDR3 has 15 residues.